This passage covers 25 T cell receptor beta chains from one sample sequenced in a study of T-cell memory formation after mild COVID-19. TCRdb itself ran the 5' RACE reads through MiXCR, one entry per CDR3 protein. This sample has tens of thousands of distinct CDR3 sequences, with 13% found just once. The source material was PBMCs or a T cell subset sorted from them (not recorded which). The receptors here all came from a young man who had mild COVID-19 (a few samples of this study predate the infection). Cell type and time point are not known.

This clonotype was counted a few times. CDR3 bases: TGTGCCAGCAGCTTCCTATCTATGCCCCAGCATTTT. Translating gives CASSFLSMPQHF. The gene calls are TRBV7-2 and TRBJ1-5; D gene uncertain. V lost 3 bases and J lost 9, with 9 bases in between. CDR3 length equals 12 residues. The germline gives CDR1 SGHTA, CDR2 FQGNSA. The variable domain in full, completed from reference TRBV7-2 and TRBJ1-5, reads GAGVSQSPSNKVTEKGKDVELRCDPISGHTALYWYRQSLGQGLEFLIYFQGNSAPDKSGLPSDRFSAERTGGSVSTLTIQRTQQEDSAVYLCASSFLSMPQHFGDGTRLSIL.

This rearrangement joins TRBV19 to TRBJ2-3; 7 nucleotides align to TRBD2. This CDR3 spans 16 amino acids. Unmatched junction bases numbered 12, after V lost 7 bases and J lost 2 bases. From germline, CDR1 is LNHDA and CDR2 SQIVND (reference sequence). The CDR3: CASTQWGGSDTDTQYF. The CDR3 region has the DNA TGTGCCAGTACCCAATGGGGCGGGAGCGACACAGATACGCAGTATTTT.

This clonotype appeared many times. The chain uses TRBV5-1 and TRBJ2-3; D is undetermined. Germline values: CDR1 SGHRS, CDR2 YFSETQ. This CDR3 is 14 amino acids long. The ends were cut back, 4 bases at V and 4 bases at J, with 13 bases in the middle. CDR3 loop: CASSHSNSADTQYF. CDR3 nucleotides: TGCGCCAGCAGCCATAGTAATTCTGCAGATACGCAGTATTTT. The full variable domain, rest sourced from reference TRBV5-1 and TRBJ2-3, is KAGVTQTPRYLIKTRGQQVTLSCSPISGHRSVSWYQQTPGQGLQFLFEYFSETQRNKGNFPGRFSGRQFSNSRSEMNVSTLELGDSALYLCASSHSNSADTQYFGPGTRLTVL.

J is TRBJ2-7 and V is TRBV3-1; 8 bases align to TRBD2. Trimming removed 0 bases from V and 6 bases from J; junction bases left unmatched: 4. Germline V gives CDR1 LGHDT, CDR2 YNNKEL (reference sequence). The CDR3 length is 14 residues. Written as DNA, the CDR3 is TGTGCCAGCAGCCAAGATTGGAGCGGGGGCGAGCAGTACGTC. This translates into CASSQDWSGGEQYV.

This clonotype was observed a handful of times. The chain links TRBV7-8 to TRBJ1-2; D is ambiguous. This CDR3 has 17 residues. Germline-derived CDR1 and CDR2 are SGHVS and FQNEAQ. The germline V and J ends were trimmed by 4 bases and 0 bases, with 18 bases remaining between them. The CDR3: CASSSARIPEANYGYTF. The CDR3 region has the DNA TGTGCCAGCAGCTCAGCTCGAATCCCTGAAGCTAACTATGGCTACACCTTC.

The rearrangement links TRBV4-3 to TRBJ2-1, with TRBD2 matching 8 bases. J was trimmed by 8 bases and V by 1 base; bases with no gene match: 4. Germline values: CDR1 LGHNA, CDR2 YSLEER. This CDR3 contains 14 residues. The CDR3 loop reads CASSQVGGVDEQFF. The CDR3, as DNA: TGCGCCAGCAGCCAAGTCGGGGGGGTCGATGAGCAGTTCTTC.

The chain links TRBV4-1 to TRBJ2-7; D tentatively reads TRBD1 or TRBD2 (5 bases each). Germline CDR1 is MGHRA and CDR2 is YSYEKL. Trimming took off 5 bases at V and 2 bases at J, with 10 bases between the two ends. The CDR3 loop spans 13 amino acids. This CDR3 is CASSEGPTYEQYV. DNA for the CDR3: TGCGCCAGCAGCGAGGGACCTACCTACGAGCAGTACGTC.

CDR3 nucleotides: TGTGCCAGCAGCGCCCTCGGTGGCAGGTTCCTTAACGAGCAGTACTTC. It specifies CASSALGGRFLNEQYF. This chain links TRBV4-2 with TRBJ2-7, with D unclear. CDR3 length: 16 residues. Trimming removed 5 bases from V and 5 bases from J, with 22 bases in between. From germline, CDR1 is LGHNA and CDR2 YNFKEQ.

The chain recombines TRBV27 with TRBJ2-3; D is undetermined. Germline V gives CDR1 MNHEY, CDR2 SMNVEV (reference sequence). V was trimmed by 5 bases and J by 2 bases, leaving 29 bases between them. This CDR3 comprises 20 residues. The CDR3 nucleotides are TGTGCCAGCAGTCCCCTCGCGCCAGTACCCGGTGAACCAAACACAGATACGCAGTATTTT. Protein sequence: CASSPLAPVPGEPNTDTQYF.

This clonotype was detected a few times. The chain carries TRBV25-1 and TRBJ2-1; possibly TRBD1 or TRBD2 for D (5 bases each). The CDR3 totals 13 residues. Trimming pared 2 bases from V and 10 bases from J, leaving 12 bases between. Germline CDR1 MGHDK, CDR2 SYGVNS. CDR3 amino acids: CASSEPGPREQFF. As DNA, the CDR3 is TGTGCCAGCAGTGAACCGGGACCGCGGGAGCAGTTCTTC.

V is TRBV4-1 and J is TRBJ2-2; D may match TRBD1 or TRBD2 (6 bases each). Germline V CDR1 and CDR2: MGHRA, YSYEKL. The CDR3 totals 15 residues. The V gene lost 1 base and the J gene lost 6 bases, with 12 bases spanning the gap. The chain's CDR3 is CASSQVDGGSGELFF. CDR3 bases: TGCGCCAGCAGCCAAGTTGACGGGGGCTCCGGGGAGCTGTTTTTT.

The chain uses TRBV20-1 and TRBJ1-6, with D possibly matching TRBD1 (6 bases). The CDR3 has 14 residues. Trimming left V 6 bases short and J 0 bases short, with 9 bases between. The V gene's germline CDR1 is DFQATT and CDR2 SNEGSKA (reference sequence). The CDR3 loop reads CSAPGDSYNSPLHF. In nucleotides, the CDR3 is TGCAGTGCACCAGGGGACTCCTATAATTCACCCCTCCACTTT.

DNA for the CDR3: TGTGCCAGCAGCGCCGACAGGGTGAGAGAAAAACTGTTTTTT. Its protein is CASSADRVREKLFF. The chain is built from TRBV7-9 and TRBJ1-4, with TRBD1 identical over 7 bases. This CDR3 has 14 amino acids. Unmatched junction bases numbered 8, after V lost 5 bases and J lost 8 bases. Germline V gene sequence: CDR1 SEHNR, CDR2 FQNEAQ (reference sequence).

This clonotype has a handful of counts. The chain has TRBV6-5 and TRBJ2-5, with D hard to call. CDR3 size: 14 residues. V was cut by 0 bases and J by 3 bases, with 8 bases left in between. CDR1 MNHEY and CDR2 SVGAGI come from the germline V gene. The CDR3 region has the DNA TGTGCCAGCAGTTACTCGGAATATAAAGAGACCCAGTACTTC. Residues: CASSYSEYKETQYF.

The V call is TRBV6-5, the J call TRBJ1-6; TRBD1 matches at 7 bases. The J segment lost 5 bases and the V segment lost 2 bases, leaving 0 bases of the junction unmatched. The CDR3 consists of 14 residues. In germline, CDR1 is MNHEY, CDR2 SVGAGI. The CDR3 DNA sequence: TGTGCCAGCAGTTACGGGACAGATAATTCACCCCTCCACTTT. Protein: CASSYGTDNSPLHF.

The chain recombines TRBV3-1 with TRBJ1-2; TRBD1 might be the D (5 bases). Between the trimmed V and J ends, which lost 0 bases and 5 bases, there was a span of 13 bases. Germline V gives CDR1 LGHDT, CDR2 YNNKEL (reference sequence). The length of the CDR3 is 15 residues. CDR3 sequence (DNA): TGTGCCAGCAGCCAAGAGGGCGACAGTGGGTATGGCTACACCTTC. Translated, it gives CASSQEGDSGYGYTF.

The rearrangement joins TRBV18 to TRBJ1-1; D is perhaps TRBD1 (5 bases). Germline assignment: CDR1 KGHSH and CDR2 LQKENI. The V end was cut by 0 bases, the J end by 4 bases, with 12 bases between. The CDR3 is 15 residues long. The CDR3 is CASSPPTGTITEAFF. CDR3 sequence (DNA): TGTGCCAGCTCACCACCAACCGGGACGATCACTGAAGCTTTCTTT.

This chain links TRBV6-4 with TRBJ2-3; 9 nucleotides agree with TRBD2. This CDR3 has 15 amino acids. Per germline, CDR1 MRHNA and CDR2 SNTAGT. The trim removed 4 bases at V and 1 base at J, leaving 3 bases unmatched. CDR3 amino acids: CASSVQRGGTDTQYF. CDR3 nucleotide sequence: TGTGCCAGCAGTGTCCAGCGGGGGGGCACAGATACGCAGTATTTT.

The genes are TRBV4-2 and TRBJ2-2, with 7 positions matching TRBD1. CDR1 is LGHNA and CDR2 is YNFKEQ in the germline V gene. The CDR3 is made up of 14 amino acids. V trimming: 7 bases; J trimming: 5 bases; junction bases outside the gene matches: 7. The CDR3 DNA reads TGTGCCAGCACTCACTTGACAGGGACCGGGGAGCTGTTTTTT. This codes for CASTHLTGTGELFF.

The genes are TRBV9 and TRBJ1-4; D gene unclear. The CDR3 covers 16 residues. CDR1 is SGDLS, CDR2 YYNGEE, per germline. Between the trimmed V and J ends, which lost 0 bases and 2 bases, there was a span of 11 bases. The CDR3: CASSVDGVATNEKLFF. The CDR3 DNA sequence: TGTGCCAGCAGCGTAGATGGGGTAGCTACTAATGAAAAACTGTTTTTT.

This clonotype was observed a few times. The V call is TRBV21-1, the J call TRBJ1-1; the table calls TRBD1, which could not be checked here. TRBV21-1 is shown as a pseudogene. The CDR3 length is 16 residues. The CDR3: CASSEPKGVMNTEAFF. The CDR3 nucleotides are TGTGCCAGCAGCGAGCCGAAGGGGGTGATGAACACTGAAGCTTTCTTT.

A few counts support this clonotype. Written as DNA, the CDR3 is TGTGCCAGCAGCAGGGGACAGGACTACAATGAGCAGTTCTTC. This sequence encodes CASSRGQDYNEQFF. The rearrangement links TRBV3-1 to TRBJ2-1; 8 bases are shared with TRBD1. The J segment lost 3 bases and the V segment lost 5 bases, leaving 3 bases of the junction unmatched. The CDR3 totals 14 residues. Germline V CDR1 and CDR2: LGHDT, YNNKEL (reference sequence).

This chain connects TRBV29-1 to TRBJ2-2; D unresolved. The germline V gene encodes CDR1 SQVTM and CDR2 ANQGSEA. The germline V and J ends were trimmed by 4 bases and 6 bases, with 6 bases remaining between them. The CDR3 is made up of 11 amino acids. CDR3 amino acids: CSVARSGELFF. DNA for the CDR3: TGCAGCGTTGCGAGGTCCGGGGAGCTGTTTTTT.

This clonotype was found many times. The rearrangement joins TRBV11-2 to TRBJ2-3; the D is unclear. This CDR3 region has 17 residues. V lost 2 bases, J lost 2 bases, and 17 bases lay in between. Germline V gene sequence: CDR1 SGHAT, CDR2 FQNNGV. The CDR3 loop is CASSLNGRNGNTDTQYF. CDR3 DNA: TGTGCCAGCAGCTTAAACGGCCGTAACGGTAACACAGATACGCAGTATTTT.

This clonotype was found many times. The chain is built from TRBV29-1 and TRBJ2-5; 9 bases match TRBD1. Germline V CDR1 and CDR2: SQVTM, ANQGSEA. J lost 5 bases, V lost 7 bases, and 5 bases had no gene match. CDR3 length equals 12 residues. The CDR3 nucleotides read TGCAGCGCCACAGGGGGCAAGGAGACCCAGTACTTC. Amino acid sequence: CSATGGKETQYF.